This T cell receptor (beta chain) was sequenced in a study of T-cell reconstitution after alpha-beta-depleted transplantation in children. This clonotype was detected a few times. CDR1 PRHDT and CDR2 FYEKMQ come from the germline V gene (reference sequence). CDR3 length equals 14 residues. Trimming stripped 1 base from V and 4 bases from J, with 10 bases between. This sample's TCRbeta library carried unique molecular identifier barcodes. TCRdb ran MiXCR on the PCR reads and lists one entry per CDR3 protein. This sample has about 360,000 distinct CDR3 sequences, with 10% to 15% found just once. Sequenced here: PBMCs, sampled from the stem cell graft. The clonotype was recovered from a human donor who donated a stem cell graft to a child with Fanconi anemia. The rearrangement uses TRBV13 and TRBJ2-5; D could derive from TRBD1 or TRBD2 (6 bases each). In DNA, the CDR3 is TGTGCCAGCAGCTTAGTTGGGGGGCGAGAGACCCAGTACTTC. Translated, it gives CASSLVGGRETQYF.